This note documents a single TCR beta chain sequence. TCRdb's table, derived via immunoSEQ multiplex PCR, lists solely in-frame clones and lacks some. The table shows approximately 150,000 clones, with roughly 90% occurring only once. Germline V gene sequence: CDR1 LNHNV, CDR2 YYDKDF (reference sequence). The CDR3 runs to 14 residues. Trimming stripped 1 base from V and 1 base from J, with 7 bases between. The data were obtained in a study of T cell responses to AZD1222 COVID-19 vaccine. This specimen consisted of peripheral blood, obtained 28 days after the second AZD1222 dose. The receptor comes from an adult who received the AZD1222 COVID-19 vaccine. The chain joins TRBV15 to TRBJ1-1; the D is unclear. The CDR3 loop is CATSRAGSNTEAFF. The CDR3 region has the DNA TGTGCCACCAGCAGAGCTGGCTCGAACACTGAAGCTTTCTTT.